The next 10 T cell receptor beta chains were all read from a single sample in a study of T cell repertoires in cytomegalovirus infection. Via MiXCR, TCRdb re-called the reads, giving one row per CDR3 protein. The table has roughly 310,000 distinct CDR3 sequences, roughly a sixth seen once; the top ten hold about 12%. Sequenced material: PBMCs. The origin of the receptors is a human donor in good health (CMV status not recorded). Some clones in this sample may be carry-over from other donors' samples.

This clonotype has more than one count but fewer than ten. The chain is built from TRBV7-2 and TRBJ2-7; 7 positions match TRBD2. Germline trimming cut 5 bases from V and 2 bases from J; bases unmatched to any gene: 9. Looked up from germline, CDR1 is SGHTA and CDR2 is FQGNSA. CDR3 size: 15 residues. DNA for the CDR3: TGTGCCAGCAGCAACCAGGGAAGCGGGACCTACGAGCAGTACTTC. It encodes CASSNQGSGTYEQYF. Full variable domain (outside the CDR3, taken from reference TRBV7-2 and TRBJ2-7): GAGVSQSPSNKVTEKGKDVELRCDPISGHTALYWYRQSLGQGLEFLIYFQGNSAPDKSGLPSDRFSAERTGGSVSTLTIQRTQQEDSAVYLCASSNQGSGTYEQYFGPGTRLTVT.

In this sample, this clonotype turned up a few times. The V gene is TRBV6-2 or TRBV6-3, the J gene TRBJ1-1; D perhaps matches TRBD1 (5 bases). Per the germline V gene, CDR1 is MNHEY and CDR2 is SVGEGT. The CDR3 consists of 13 residues. V was trimmed by 7 bases and J by 2 bases, leaving 11 bases between them. DNA for the CDR3: TGTGCCAGCAACCCGACAGTCAACACTGAAGCTTTCTTT. It yields the protein CASNPTVNTEAFF.

The chain links TRBV12-3 or TRBV12-4 to TRBJ2-7, with D hard to call. CDR3 size: 14 residues. Trimming removed 3 bases at V and 7 bases at J, with 16 bases between. CDR3 protein: CASSFGAESPEQYF. The DNA for the CDR3 is TGTGCCAGCAGTTTCGGAGCCGAGTCCCCTGAGCAGTACTTC.

This sequence joins TRBV28 and TRBJ1-2; D might be TRBD1 (5 bases). Germline-derived CDR1 and CDR2 are MDHEN and SYDVKM. V was clipped by 4 bases and J by 4 bases, with 7 bases between them. This CDR3 has 12 residues. The DNA for the CDR3 is TGTGCCAGCAGTTATAGGGGCTATGGCTACACCTTC. Amino acid sequence: CASSYRGYGYTF.

Details on this clonotype: At one boundary the junction diverges from the germline segment, which might be a read error. V and J are TRBV12-3 or TRBV12-4 and TRBJ1-1; 9 positions agree with TRBD1. The CDR3 has 16 residues. The CDR3 bases are TGTGCCAGCAGTTTGACAGGGGGTAATAGGAACTCTGAAGCTTTCTTT. Its protein is CASSLTGGNRNSEAFF.

This clonotype was counted between two and nine times. The chain joins TRBV6-6 to TRBJ2-1; TRBD2 aligns across 7 bases. CDR1 is MNHNY, CDR2 SVGAGI, per germline (reference sequence). The CDR3 sequence is 17 residues long. V gave up 2 bases and J gave up 6 bases; unmatched junction bases: 13. The CDR3 region is CASSYPGSGAQTNEQFF. In DNA, the CDR3 is TGTGCCAGCAGTTACCCCGGCAGCGGGGCCCAAACCAATGAGCAGTTCTTC.

In its sample, this clonotype was seen many times. This chain uses TRBV28 with TRBJ1-2; D gene ambiguous. The V gene's germline CDR1 is MDHEN and CDR2 SYDVKM. Trimming took 5 bases from V and 1 from J, leaving 11 bases between them. The CDR3 has 14 residues. CDR3 protein: CASSEVGYNYGYTF. The CDR3 DNA follows: TGTGCCAGCAGTGAAGTGGGTTATAACTATGGCTACACCTTC.

This clonotype was detected only a few times. The rearrangement uses TRBV2 and TRBJ2-3; D gene uncertain. Germline values: CDR1 SNHLY, CDR2 FYNNEI. V was pared by 6 bases and J by 0 bases, with 10 bases between. The CDR3 is 14 residues long. DNA for the CDR3: TGTGCCAGCAGGGGTCCCGGGAGCACAGATACGCAGTATTTT. This codes for CASRGPGSTDTQYF.

The chain has TRBV20-1 and TRBJ2-1; tentatively, D is TRBD1 or TRBD2 (5 bases each). Germline V lookup: CDR1 DFQATT, CDR2 SNEGSKA (reference sequence). The CDR3 covers 12 residues. Trimming cost V 5 bases and J 4 bases, with 9 bases left between them. For the CDR3, the DNA is TGCAGTGCTTTCGGGGCTTACAATGAGCAGTTCTTC. This encodes CSAFGAYNEQFF.

This clonotype was recorded a few times. The chain joins TRBV7-9 to TRBJ1-1, with D possibly TRBD1 on 6 matching bases. Germline CDR1 SEHNR, CDR2 FQNEAQ (reference sequence). This CDR3 region has 14 residues. Trimming pared 7 bases from V and 0 bases from J, leaving 12 bases between. The CDR3, as DNA: TGTGCCAGCAACTTGGGGGCCCTGAACACTGAAGCTTTCTTT. It codes for CASNLGALNTEAFF.